These T cell receptor beta chains were read from a single sample in a study of glioma-infiltrating T cells after dendritic cell vaccination. TCRdb's table, derived via immunoSEQ multiplex PCR, lists solely in-frame clones and lacks some. The table lists fewer than 100,000 clones, 85% to 90% of them singletons, with 15% to 19% in the top ten. The input for sequencing was blood, taken before dendritic cell vaccination. The receptors were sampled from a human donor with glioblastoma. Each CDR3 is given with its conserved first and last residue. Each record gives: V gene, CDR3 protein.

V: TRBV30; CDR3: CAWSPEETQYF
V: TRBV7-9; CDR3: CASSFLEGPSTDTQYF
V: TRBV5-4; CDR3: CASSSQETQYF
V: TRBV15; CDR3: CATSEQRSSYNEQFF
V: TRBV28; CDR3: CASSLYLTATDTQYF
V: TRBV29-1; CDR3: CSVSSGANVLTF
V: TRBV19; CDR3: CASSISGHLTGELFF
V: TRBV5-1; CDR3: CASSTGAYANTGELFF
V: TRBV28; CDR3: CASRLDRASSYEQYF
V: TRBV29-1; CDR3: CSVEDGAVSTDTQYF
V: TRBV28; CDR3: CASRITLASNEQFF
V: TRBV6-6; CDR3: CASSYVAGGRTDTQYF